The 2 T cell receptor beta chains presented below share a single source sample, sequenced in a study of Graves' ophthalmopathy and Graves' hyperthyroidism. Scientists amplified the TCR beta CDR3 regions from RNA transcripts. The first-round RT-PCR employed HTBI primers together with the Qiagen OneStep RT-PCR kit. A multiplex PCR was then performed as the second round. TCRdb analysed the multiplex PCR reads with MiXCR anew, one entry per CDR3 protein. The sample carries 350,000 to 450,000 distinct CDR3 sequences, about a sixth recorded once. The source material was peripheral blood. The receptors originated from a woman between 18 and 30 years old with Graves' ophthalmopathy.

The sample holds many counts of this clonotype. CDR3 bases: TGCGCCAGCAGCTTGGCCGGTAAGCCCCTCGGGAACACTGAAGCTTTCTTT. As protein: CASSLAGKPLGNTEAFF. The rearrangement links TRBV5-1 to TRBJ1-1; D not certain. Trimming left V 0 bases short and J 1 base short, with 16 bases between. CDR1 is SGHRS, CDR2 YFSETQ, per germline. This CDR3 comprises 17 residues.

This clonotype was seen many times. CDR3 protein: CASSQFDRGRTGELFF. CDR3 in DNA: TGCGCCAGCAGCCAGTTTGACAGGGGTCGGACCGGGGAGCTGTTTTTT. The genes are TRBV4-3 and TRBJ2-2; 8 positions match TRBD1. The CDR3 sequence is 16 residues long. The V gene end was trimmed by 3 bases and the J gene end by 5 bases; junction bases not matched to a gene: 8. CDR1 and CDR2 from the germline V gene are LGHNA and YSLEER.